This is a list of T cell receptor beta chains from one sample in a study of T-cell reconstitution after alpha-beta-depleted transplantation in children. TCRdb fed the PCR reads into MiXCR, producing one record per CDR3 protein. The sample has hundreds of thousands of distinct CDR3 sequences, roughly 23% seen once. The material was PBMCs, mostly from graft donor cells, obtained 360 days after TCRalphabeta/CD19-depleted stem cell transplant. These receptors were obtained from a boy in the first two years of life who had a stem cell transplant for acute myeloid leukemia, so the T cells may come from the graft donor. Each CDR3 is given without its conserved first and last residue.

length,V,J,CDR3
12,TRBV12-3/TRBV12-4,TRBJ2-3,ASGPGLADDTQY
11,TRBV29-1,TRBJ2-3,SVDRDNPDTQY
13,TRBV20-1,TRBJ2-6,SASPRVSGANVLT
12,TRBV28,TRBJ1-1,ASSSLTGDTEAF
11,TRBV20-1,TRBJ1-5,STQGHSNQPQH
15,TRBV24-1,TRBJ2-3,ATSVGTLAGSTDTQY
11,TRBV15,TRBJ2-3,ATSRGGGDTQY
13,TRBV12-3/TRBV12-4,TRBJ2-4,ASTRDRGPQDIQY
12,TRBV29-1,TRBJ1-1,SVEYRGRNTEAF
11,TRBV2,TRBJ2-3,ASGEGLPDTQY
15,TRBV12-3/TRBV12-4,TRBJ2-6,ASSLTGRDSGANVLT
13,TRBV20-1,TRBJ2-3,SAPRPGGRADTQY
11,TRBV20-1,TRBJ2-1,SASRLAGDEQF
15,TRBV2,TRBJ2-2,ASSSGLAGTNTGELF
11,TRBV7-9,TRBJ1-1,ASSGTANTEAF
13,TRBV7-9,TRBJ2-1,ASSLGTGAGNEQF
13,TRBV6-5,TRBJ1-1,ASSYSELKNTEAF
15,TRBV12-3/TRBV12-4,TRBJ2-1,ASTLRAGGPKDNEQF
9,TRBV2,TRBJ2-3,ASNREYTQY
11,TRBV6-1,TRBJ1-1,ASSRLTGPEAF
12,TRBV20-1,TRBJ2-1,SASRDRGINEQF
12,TRBV25-1,TRBJ1-1,ASSSLAMNTEAF
11,TRBV12-3/TRBV12-4,TRBJ2-1,ASSRGQGFEQF
11,TRBV29-1,TRBJ1-4,SVENGIDEKLF
12,TRBV20-1,TRBJ1-1,SARRAGVRTEAF
13,TRBV6-2/TRBV6-3,TRBJ2-2,ASSRTSGGAEELF
15,TRBV4-3,TRBJ2-7,ASSQVAGGSSSYEQY
13,TRBV12-3/TRBV12-4,TRBJ2-2,ASSHREFNTGELF
12,TRBV12-3/TRBV12-4,TRBJ2-1,ASSSTGSHNEQF
14,TRBV5-6,TRBJ2-7,ASSLGLAGGRGEQY
12,TRBV7-2,TRBJ2-1,ASSSNRVGNEQF
12,TRBV28,TRBJ2-3,ASSLGGAKDTQY
12,TRBV12-3/TRBV12-4,TRBJ1-1,ASTPFSTGIPAF
13,TRBV20-1,TRBJ2-1,SARRGGRDKSEQF
12,TRBV20-1,TRBJ1-2,SAYYREDSAGYT
10,TRBV29-1,TRBJ2-3,SVVWGEDTQY
14,TRBV4-2,TRBJ2-1,ASSQKGQVYYNEQF
12,TRBV4-1,TRBJ1-1,ASSQLGQGRRAF
13,TRBV20-1,TRBJ2-7,SAPTPVAGSGEQY
12,TRBV29-1,TRBJ2-4,SVEIGLAKNIQY
12,TRBV18,TRBJ1-5,ASSPQQGNQPQH
11,TRBV6-1,TRBJ2-5,ASSETVVGEGF
13,TRBV12-3/TRBV12-4,TRBJ2-3,ASSISRGYTDTQY
14,TRBV7-9,TRBJ2-2,ASSLSAEGGTGELF
15,TRBV3-1,TRBJ2-1,ASSQGSSGPLYNEQF
13,TRBV12-3/TRBV12-4,TRBJ1-2,ASSSTGGSDYGYT
11,TRBV12-3/TRBV12-4,TRBJ1-1,ASSLNGGNEAF
14,TRBV29-1,TRBJ1-2,SVEDLKGLVHYGYT
15,TRBV5-8,TRBJ2-6,ASSRSEEATRANVLT
12,TRBV10-3,TRBJ1-1,AISGYGANTEAF
11,TRBV20-1,TRBJ1-5,SASRGVARPQH